This T cell receptor beta chain derives from a study of blood T cell repertoires in COVID-19. Study-wide context: There were acute and convalescent COVID-19 samples, and they came from the United States, Italy and Spain.

Trimming left V 2 bases short and J 0 bases short, with 10 bases between. The CDR3 is 15 amino acids. Sequenced by immunoSEQ multiplex PCR; TCRdb stores in-frame clones only, minus some. Counted here are about 170,000 clones, around 80% occurring once; the ten biggest clones make up about a fifth. Sequencing used peripheral blood. The receptor was derived from a woman older than 75 with acute or convalescent COVID-19. The chain couples TRBV23-1 to TRBJ2-5; D is perhaps TRBD1 (5 bases). TRBV23-1 has ORF status, its function being uncertain. CDR3 in amino acids: CASSQRQLYQETQYF. The DNA for the CDR3 is TGCGCCAGCAGTCAAAGACAGTTGTACCAAGAGACCCAGTACTTC.